Below, 9 T cell receptor beta chains from the same sample are listed, as sequenced in a study of T cell changes during pregnancy in multiple sclerosis. The assay was immunoSEQ multiplex PCR, and TCRdb's table has in-frame clones only and misses some. The sample gives roughly 79,000 clones, over 85% of which show up once; around 0.75% is in the top ten. The starting material was peripheral blood, obtained in the second trimester of pregnancy. The receptors derive from a female donor in good health, enrolled as a control in a pregnancy study.

The chain is built from TRBV6-6 and TRBJ1-6; TRBD1 is a possible D gene (6 bases). V lost 4 bases, J lost 6 bases, and 13 bases lay in between. The length of the CDR3 is 15 residues. Germline CDR1 MNHNY, CDR2 SVGAGI (reference sequence). The CDR3 is CASSSRTASNSPLHF. CDR3 coding DNA: TGTGCCAGCAGTTCGCGGACAGCTTCTAATTCACCCCTCCACTTT.

The gene calls are TRBV19 and TRBJ1-2, with a tentative D call TRBD1 (6 bases). This CDR3 spans 15 amino acids. The V end lost 5 bases, the J end lost 5 bases, and 18 bases lay between the germline ends. The V gene's germline CDR1 is LNHDA and CDR2 SQIVND (reference sequence). The CDR3 DNA reads TGTGCCAGTAGTGTAAAACAGGGAATCGGATATGGCTACACCTTC. This codes for CASSVKQGIGYGYTF.

The rearrangement links TRBV5-1 to TRBJ2-3; 8 bases line up with TRBD2. Germline V gene lookup returns CDR1 SGHRS and CDR2 YFSETQ. The CDR3 loop spans 16 amino acids. V dropped 5 bases and J dropped 4; count of bases not matched to a gene: 12. CDR3 loop: CASSRTGGLIADTQYF. The CDR3 nucleotides read TGCGCCAGCAGTAGGACGGGGGGGCTTATCGCAGATACGCAGTATTTT. Variable domain in full (rest from reference TRBV5-1 and TRBJ2-3): KAGVTQTPRYLIKTRGQQVTLSCSPISGHRSVSWYQQTPGQGLQFLFEYFSETQRNKGNFPGRFSGRQFSNSRSEMNVSTLELGDSALYLCASSRTGGLIADTQYFGPGTRLTVL.

This clone was picked up a small number of times. The chain carries TRBV6-5 and TRBJ1-6; 9 nucleotides align to TRBD1. The V gene's germline CDR1 is MNHEY and CDR2 SVGAGI. The CDR3 is made up of 14 amino acids. V gave up 7 bases and J gave up 10 bases; unmatched junction bases: 8. The CDR3 here is CASMGQGIRSPLHF. The CDR3 nucleotides read TGTGCCAGCATGGGACAGGGTATAAGGTCACCCCTCCACTTT.

This chain joins TRBV27 and TRBJ1-5; weak D call: TRBD1 (6 bases). Germline CDR1 MNHEY, CDR2 SMNVEV (reference sequence). The CDR3 runs to 15 residues. V lost 5 bases, J lost 4 bases, and 15 bases lay in between. The DNA for the CDR3 is TGTGCCAGCAGTCCGGGGGGGCGAAGGAATCAGCCCCAGCATTTT. Residues: CASSPGGRRNQPQHF.

This chain uses TRBV29-1 with TRBJ2-3; D is undetermined. This CDR3 has 13 amino acids. V was pared by 0 bases and J by 5 bases, with 9 bases between. From germline, CDR1 is SQVTM and CDR2 ANQGSEA. CDR3 amino acids: CSVEDQVKDTQYF. As DNA, the CDR3 is TGCAGCGTTGAAGATCAGGTGAAAGATACGCAGTATTTT.

CDR3 in amino acids: CASSLRGNTEAFF. CDR3 nucleotides: TGTGCCAGCAGCTTGCGGGGTAACACTGAAGCTTTCTTT. V gene TRBV5-8 combines with J gene TRBJ1-1; D call uncertain. The CDR3 consists of 13 residues. Trimming pared 1 base from V and 2 bases from J, leaving 6 bases between. From germline, CDR1 is SGHTS and CDR2 YDEGEE.

V is TRBV9 and J is TRBJ2-7; TRBD1 matches at 8 bases. The CDR3 totals 14 residues. With 3 bases clipped from V and 4 bases from J, the junction kept 6 bases outside the gene matches. Germline-derived CDR1 and CDR2 are SGDLS and YYNGEE. The chain's CDR3 is CASSARDRGYEQYF. CDR3 nucleotide sequence: TGTGCCAGCAGCGCAAGAGACAGGGGATACGAGCAGTACTTC.

The chain links TRBV7-2 to TRBJ1-1, with TRBD1 identical over 9 bases. The germline CDR1 and CDR2 sequences are SGHTA and FQGNSA. The CDR3 runs to 17 residues. The junction had 15 bases not matched to a gene; V was cut back by 7 bases and J by 3 bases. The CDR3 DNA reads as TGTGCCAGCACAAAATTCCGGGACAGGGATCGGGACACTGAAGCTTTCTTT. It is translated as CASTKFRDRDRDTEAFF.